This T cell receptor (beta chain) was identified during a study of blood T cell repertoires in COVID-19. Turning to the study itself: The United States, Italy and Spain supplied acute and convalescent COVID-19 samples. Sources were T cells, B-cell-depleted T cells, or PBMCs; the material itself was cDNA or gDNA.

CDR3 length: 18 residues. Trimming at V came to 0 bases and at J to 5 bases, leaving 12 bases not matched to a gene. Germline loops: CDR1 MNHEY, CDR2 SVGEGT. Authors' data handling: Reference gene primers were amplified, and this amplification served to estimate nucleated cell counts. Profiling relied on immunoSEQ multiplex PCR, and the TCRdb table lists in-frame clones only, not all of them. D and trimming were read from the DNA, whereas the V and J calls and clone size are those reported in that table. The sample lists about 120,000 clones, more than 70% occurring once. Sequenced sample: peripheral blood. This sequence was found in a woman of 80 years or more with acute or convalescent COVID-19. This rearrangement joins TRBV6-2 or TRBV6-3 to TRBJ1-5, with 8 bases matching TRBD1. CDR3 nucleotides: TGTGCCAGCAGTTACTCGGGACAGGCGGGGAAGGGGTATCAGCCCCAGCATTTT. Protein sequence: CASSYSGQAGKGYQPQHF.